The 6 T cell receptor beta chains listed next were all sequenced from one sample in a study of molecular identifiers for immune sequencing clone quantification. MiXCR, run by TCRdb on the PCR reads, gives a single entry per CDR3 protein. The repertoire holds 460,000 or so distinct CDR3 sequences, with about a fifth as singletons. Sequencing input: naive CD8+ T cells from blood, with Jurkat cell RNA spiked in. Documented subset: FACS-sorted CD8+CD4-CCR7+CD45RA+ naive T cells. The receptors were sampled from a human donor in good health. Some libraries in this study had Jurkat cell RNA spiked in.

V and J are TRBV9 and TRBJ2-1, with no clear D. In germline, CDR1 is SGDLS, CDR2 YYNGEE. CDR3 length equals 15 residues. The germline V and J ends were trimmed by 0 bases and 3 bases, with 10 bases remaining between them. This CDR3 is CASSVVHSDYNEQFF. The CDR3 DNA reads TGTGCCAGCAGCGTAGTTCATTCAGACTACAATGAGCAGTTCTTC.

The V call is TRBV4-1, the J call TRBJ2-1; D is unclear. Germline V gene sequence: CDR1 MGHRA, CDR2 YSYEKL. CDR3 length: 14 amino acids. The V gene lost 0 bases and the J gene lost 5 bases, with 8 bases spanning the gap. CDR3: CASSQEVAHNEQFF. CDR3 coding DNA: TGCGCCAGCAGCCAAGAGGTCGCACACAATGAGCAGTTCTTC.

This clonotype was seen at least ten times. The chain is built from TRBV10-3 and TRBJ1-5, with a tentative D call TRBD1 (5 bases). CDR3 size: 15 residues. Trimming stripped 0 bases from V and 4 bases from J, with 10 bases between. The germline V gene has CDR1 ENHRY and CDR2 SYGVKD. The CDR3 region has the DNA TGTGCCATCAGTGAGTCGCAGGGAGCAAATCAGCCCCAGCATTTT. This codes for CAISESQGANQPQHF.

This clonotype occurred many times. The rearrangement uses TRBV27 and TRBJ1-1; a weak D match, TRBD1 (5 bases). Germline V lookup: CDR1 MNHEY, CDR2 SMNVEV (reference sequence). V was shortened by 5 bases and J by 6 bases, with 16 bases between the two germline ends. CDR3 length equals 14 residues. The CDR3 DNA follows: TGTGCCAGCAGTCCCTGGAAGGGGCTGTCTGAAGCTTTCTTT. Translation gives CASSPWKGLSEAFF.

V gene TRBV27 combines with J gene TRBJ2-6; D is undetermined. Between the trimmed V and J ends, which lost 5 bases and 6 bases, there was a span of 20 bases. The CDR3 spans 17 residues. Germline CDR1 MNHEY, CDR2 SMNVEV (reference sequence). CDR3 loop: CASSPWTEQFKANVLTF. Written as DNA, the CDR3 is TGTGCCAGCAGTCCGTGGACCGAGCAGTTCAAGGCCAACGTCCTGACTTTC. Looking up the rest from reference TRBV27 and TRBJ2-6 gives the full variable domain: EAQVTQNPRYLITVTGKKLTVTCSQNMNHEYMSWYRQDPGLGLRQIYYSMNVEVTDKGDVPEGYKVSRKEKRNFPLILESPSPNQTSLYFCASSPWTEQFKANVLTFGAGSRLTVL.

This clonotype was recorded at least ten times. The rearrangement uses TRBV7-9 and TRBJ2-4, with TRBD2 as a possible D gene (5 bases). CDR3 length equals 16 residues. The germline gives CDR1 SEHNR, CDR2 FQNEAQ (reference sequence). Deletions cut 0 bases from V and 0 bases from J, with 9 bases between. The CDR3 here is CASSLARTVAKNIQYF. CDR3 in DNA: TGTGCCAGCAGCTTAGCCCGGACTGTAGCCAAAAACATTCAGTACTTC.